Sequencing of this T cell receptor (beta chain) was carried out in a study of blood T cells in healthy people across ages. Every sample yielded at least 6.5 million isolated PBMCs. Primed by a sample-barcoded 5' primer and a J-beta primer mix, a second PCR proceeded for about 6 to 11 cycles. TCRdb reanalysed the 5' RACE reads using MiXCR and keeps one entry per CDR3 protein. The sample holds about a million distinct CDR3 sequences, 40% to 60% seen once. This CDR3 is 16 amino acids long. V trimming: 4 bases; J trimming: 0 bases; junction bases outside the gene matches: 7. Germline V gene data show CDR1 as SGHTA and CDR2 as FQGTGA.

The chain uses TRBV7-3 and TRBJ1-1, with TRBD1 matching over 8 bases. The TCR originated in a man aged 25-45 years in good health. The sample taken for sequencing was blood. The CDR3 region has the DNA TGTGCCAGCAGCTCCGGGACAGGCCTTATGAACACTGAAGCTTTCTTT. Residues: CASSSGTGLMNTEAFF.